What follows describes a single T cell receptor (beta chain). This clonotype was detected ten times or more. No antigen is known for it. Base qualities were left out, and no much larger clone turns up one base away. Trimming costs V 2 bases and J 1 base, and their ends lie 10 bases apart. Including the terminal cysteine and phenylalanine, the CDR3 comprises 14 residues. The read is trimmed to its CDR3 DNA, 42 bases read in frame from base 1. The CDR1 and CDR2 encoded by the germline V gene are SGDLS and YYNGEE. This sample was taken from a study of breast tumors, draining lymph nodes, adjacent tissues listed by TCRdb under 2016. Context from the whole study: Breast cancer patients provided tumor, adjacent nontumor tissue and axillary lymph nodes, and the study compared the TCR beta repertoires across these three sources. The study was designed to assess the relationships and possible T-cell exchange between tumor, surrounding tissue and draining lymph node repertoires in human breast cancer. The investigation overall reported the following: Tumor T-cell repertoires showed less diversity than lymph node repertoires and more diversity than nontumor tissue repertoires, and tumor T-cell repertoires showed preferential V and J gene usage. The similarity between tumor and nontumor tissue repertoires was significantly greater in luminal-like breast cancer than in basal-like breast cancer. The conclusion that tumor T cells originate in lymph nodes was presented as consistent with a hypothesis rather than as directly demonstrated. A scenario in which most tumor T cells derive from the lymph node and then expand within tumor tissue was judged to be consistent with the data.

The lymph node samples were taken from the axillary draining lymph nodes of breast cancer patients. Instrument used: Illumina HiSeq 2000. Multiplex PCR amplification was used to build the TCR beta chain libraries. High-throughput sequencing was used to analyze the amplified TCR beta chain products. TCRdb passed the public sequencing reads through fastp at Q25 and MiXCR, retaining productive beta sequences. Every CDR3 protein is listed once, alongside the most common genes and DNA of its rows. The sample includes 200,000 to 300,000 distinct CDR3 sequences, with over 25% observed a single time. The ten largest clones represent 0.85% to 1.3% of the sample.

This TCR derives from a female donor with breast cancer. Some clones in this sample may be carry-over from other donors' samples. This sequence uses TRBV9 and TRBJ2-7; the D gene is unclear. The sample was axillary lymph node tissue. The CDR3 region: CASSVGSNSYEQYF. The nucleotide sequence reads TGTGCCAGCAGCGTCGGGTCCAATTCCTACGAGCAGTACTTC.